Following are 16 T cell receptor beta chains from one sample sequenced in a study of T cells after yellow fever vaccination. TCRdb re-derived calls from the 5' RACE reads in MiXCR, one entry per CDR3 protein. Among 300,000 or so distinct CDR3 sequences, about 6.9% were seen once, and the ten largest hold 15% to 20%. Sequencing was performed on PBMCs, taken approximately 40 days after the first yellow fever vaccination. Every receptor here comes from a young man who received the YFV17D yellow fever vaccine.

This clonotype was detected many times. This sequence joins TRBV18 and TRBJ1-5; 7 bases agree with TRBD1. CDR1 KGHSH and CDR2 LQKENI come from the germline V gene. Trimming removed 3 bases from V and 0 bases from J; junction bases left unmatched: 8. The CDR3 sequence is 17 residues long. CDR3 nucleotide sequence: TGTGCCAGCTCACCGACGGGACAGATGTATAGCAATCAGCCCCAGCATTTT. As protein: CASSPTGQMYSNQPQHF.

This chain connects TRBV2 to TRBJ2-7, with 9 positions matching TRBD1. CDR1 is SNHLY, CDR2 FYNNEI, per germline. This CDR3 region has 14 residues. CDR3 amino acids: CASGDRGGAYEQYV. The CDR3, as DNA: TGTGCCAGCGGTGACAGGGGGGGCGCCTACGAGCAGTACGTC.

The chain couples TRBV18 to TRBJ2-1, with D perhaps matching TRBD1 (6 bases). CDR3 length: 16 amino acids. V lost 0 bases to trimming and J lost 0 bases, with 9 bases between them. Germline V gene sequence: CDR1 KGHSH, CDR2 LQKENI. The CDR3 nucleotides are TGTGCCAGCTCACCACCGAGGGGGAGCTCCTACAATGAGCAGTTCTTC. This codes for CASSPPRGSSYNEQFF.

The chain couples TRBV24-1 to TRBJ2-2, with a tentative D call TRBD2 (6 bases). V lost 9 bases and J 5 bases, leaving 24 bases between the germline ends. The CDR3 has 17 residues. Germline V gives CDR1 KGHDR, CDR2 SFDVKD. This CDR3 is CATGLTEAWVVTGELFF. As DNA, the CDR3 is TGTGCCACCGGACTAACGGAGGCGTGGGTAGTTACCGGGGAGCTGTTTTTT.

This clonotype was seen more than once but under ten times. The rearrangement links TRBV4-3 to TRBJ2-6; D not resolved. The V gene's germline CDR1 is LGHNA and CDR2 YSLEER. The length of the CDR3 is 17 residues. The germline V and J ends were trimmed by 0 bases and 4 bases, with 13 bases remaining between them. As DNA, the CDR3 is TGCGCCAGCAGCCAAGATCTGAAAGGTTCCGGGGCCAACGTCCTGACTTTC. This gives the protein CASSQDLKGSGANVLTF.

This chain joins TRBV5-5 and TRBJ2-1, with 11 bases aligning to TRBD2. With 7 bases clipped from V and 13 bases from J, the junction kept 13 bases outside the gene matches. The CDR3 sequence is 14 residues long. Germline CDR1 SGHKS, CDR2 YYEKEE (reference sequence). The CDR3 spells CASGSGGANVIQFF. The DNA of the CDR3 is TGTGCCAGCGGTAGCGGGGGGGCCAATGTTATTCAGTTCTTC. The full variable domain, its missing parts supplied by reference TRBV5-5 and TRBJ2-1, is DAGVTQSPTHLIKTRGQQVTLRCSPISGHKSVSWYQQVLGQGPQFIFQYYEKEERGRGNFPDRFSARQFPNYSSELNVNALLLGDSALYLCASGSGGANVIQFFGPGTRLTVL.

This chain joins TRBV7-2 and TRBJ1-2, with unresolved D. Germline V gives CDR1 SGHTA, CDR2 FQGNSA. CDR3 length equals 17 residues. With 7 bases removed from V and 2 bases from J, the gap between germline ends came to 23 bases. The chain's CDR3 is CASTVWPRRQDNYGYTF. The CDR3 region has the DNA TGTGCCAGCACCGTTTGGCCTCGGAGGCAGGACAACTATGGCTACACCTTC.

This clonotype was counted ten times or more. The chain has TRBV21-1 and TRBJ2-3. TRBV21-1 is shown as a pseudogene. CDR3 size: 14 residues. The CDR3 DNA reads TGTGCCAGCAGCGGTGAGCAGGGCACAGATACGCAGTATTTT. Encoded protein: CASSGEQGTDTQYF.

CDR3 region: CASSLDRPNEQFF. The CDR3 DNA follows: TGTGCCAGCAGCTTAGACAGGCCGAATGAGCAGTTCTTC. The chain joins TRBV7-3 to TRBJ2-1, with D perhaps TRBD1 (6 bases). V was shortened by 2 bases and J by 7 bases, with 9 bases between the two germline ends. The V gene's germline CDR1 is SGHTA and CDR2 FQGTGA. The CDR3 is made up of 13 amino acids.

This clonotype was observed a handful of times. The chain links TRBV29-1 to TRBJ1-2; the D gene is possibly TRBD1 (5 bases). V lost 4 bases and J 5 bases, leaving 8 bases between the germline ends. This CDR3 has 11 residues. Germline CDR1 reads SQVTM; CDR2 reads ANQGSEA. CDR3 amino acids: CSVGSGYGYTF. Written as DNA, the CDR3 is TGCAGCGTTGGGTCAGGGTATGGCTACACCTTC.

This clonotype was seen only a few times. This may be a read error, as it is one base from a much larger clone. V and J are TRBV25-1 and TRBJ2-3, with 14 bases fitting TRBD2. CDR1 MGHDK and CDR2 SYGVNS come from the germline V gene. The junction had 3 bases not matched to a gene; V was cut back by 6 bases and J by 4 bases. The CDR3 has 15 amino acids. CDR3 sequence reads: CASRETSGGADTQYF. The CDR3 DNA sequence: TGTGCCAGCAGAGAGACTAGCGGGGGGGCAGATACGCAGTATTTT.

There are a few counts of this clonotype. This sequence joins TRBV7-8 and TRBJ1-4; D not resolved. Germline-derived CDR1 and CDR2 are SGHVS and FQNEAQ. The V and J ends lost 6 bases and 3 bases respectively, with 5 bases between them. The CDR3 covers 12 residues. CDR3 in amino acids: CASRPSNEKLFF. DNA of the CDR3: TGTGCCAGCAGACCGTCTAATGAAAAACTGTTTTTT.

This sequence joins TRBV6-5 and TRBJ2-2, with 9 bases lining up with TRBD2. The germline gives CDR1 MNHEY, CDR2 SVGAGI. V lost 2 bases to trimming and J lost 7 bases; unmatched junction nucleotides: 14. The CDR3 loop spans 18 amino acids. The CDR3 sequence: CASSYLPGRGGRDGELFF. Written as DNA, the CDR3 is TGTGCCAGCAGTTACCTCCCGGGGCGGGGGGGCCGTGACGGGGAGCTGTTTTTT.

The chain uses TRBV12-3 or TRBV12-4 and TRBJ2-5; D possibly corresponds to TRBD1 (5 bases). Trimming stripped 4 bases from V and 2 bases from J, with 14 bases between. The CDR3 runs to 15 residues. CDR3: CASSWGPGRQETQYF. CDR3 coding DNA: TGTGCCAGCAGTTGGGGCCCCGGGCGGCAAGAGACCCAGTACTTC.

The chain carries TRBV27 and TRBJ2-3; D is perhaps TRBD2 (6 bases). The CDR3 loop spans 14 amino acids. Looked up from germline, CDR1 is MNHEY and CDR2 is SMNVEV (reference sequence). V was shortened by 6 bases and J by 2 bases, with 12 bases between the two germline ends. Here the CDR3 reads CASSTTRLTDTQYF. The CDR3 coding sequence is TGTGCCAGCAGCACGACTAGGCTCACAGATACGCAGTATTTT.

J is TRBJ2-1 and V is TRBV3-1, with TRBD1 as a possible D gene (6 bases). CDR1 LGHDT and CDR2 YNNKEL come from the germline V gene (reference sequence). V was shortened by 1 base and J by 10 bases, with 11 bases between the two germline ends. The CDR3 is 13 amino acids. The CDR3 here is CASSQVVRGEQFF. In DNA, the CDR3 is TGTGCCAGCAGCCAAGTCGTTAGGGGGGAGCAGTTCTTC.